Listed below are T cell receptor beta chains from one sample, sequenced in a study of CXCR3-negative and CXCR3-positive naive CD8 T cells. TCRdb re-called the 5' RACE reads; every CDR3 protein appears as one record, without DNA. The sample totals around 160,000 distinct CDR3 sequences; its top ten clones hold 0.25% to 0.3%. Source material: naive CXCR3+ CD8+ T cells from blood. The origin of the receptors is a human donor in good health. Some clones in this sample may be carry-over from other donors' samples. CDR3s include the opening cysteine and the closing phenylalanine or tryptophan. Fields, in order: V gene, J gene, CDR3 protein.

v_call: TRBV7-3
j_call: TRBJ1-1
cdr3_aa: CASSGTGVGEAFF

v_call: TRBV7-3
j_call: TRBJ2-7
cdr3_aa: CASSLDADGIYEQYF

v_call: TRBV12-3/TRBV12-4
j_call: TRBJ2-2
cdr3_aa: CASSLVSDAGELFF

v_call: TRBV29-1
j_call: TRBJ2-1
cdr3_aa: CSVPSGGAGEQFF

v_call: TRBV20-1
j_call: TRBJ1-4
cdr3_aa: CSAPDRERRANEKLFF

v_call: TRBV15
j_call: TRBJ1-2
cdr3_aa: CATSRDLGTYYGYTF

v_call: TRBV7-9
j_call: TRBJ1-5
cdr3_aa: CASSLIPGEPQHF

v_call: TRBV20-1
j_call: TRBJ2-3
cdr3_aa: CSARDIGQSTDTQYF

v_call: TRBV13
j_call: TRBJ2-7
cdr3_aa: CASSHQGDLYEQYF

v_call: TRBV29-1
j_call: TRBJ2-1
cdr3_aa: CSGEPLTSPNEQFF

v_call: TRBV29-1
j_call: TRBJ1-2
cdr3_aa: CSADGGYYGYTF

v_call: TRBV5-1
j_call: TRBJ2-1
cdr3_aa: CASSLDAGTSLYNEQFF

v_call: TRBV6-4
j_call: TRBJ2-1
cdr3_aa: CASSARLAGVNEQFF

v_call: TRBV6-2/TRBV6-3
j_call: TRBJ2-7
cdr3_aa: CASSKLRGPSYEQYF

v_call: TRBV5-5
j_call: TRBJ1-1
cdr3_aa: CASSRTAGPNTEAFF

v_call: TRBV28
j_call: TRBJ2-1
cdr3_aa: CASSFWAGVYNEQFF

v_call: TRBV13
j_call: TRBJ2-1
cdr3_aa: CASSLPFTSSSYNEQFF

v_call: TRBV29-1
j_call: TRBJ2-2
cdr3_aa: CSVEFETGELFF

v_call: TRBV15
j_call: TRBJ1-5
cdr3_aa: CATSQTGGQPQHF

v_call: TRBV5-1
j_call: TRBJ2-1
cdr3_aa: CASSSGDSLYNEQFF

v_call: TRBV7-9
j_call: TRBJ1-1
cdr3_aa: CASSSEDLAFF

v_call: TRBV7-9
j_call: TRBJ2-7
cdr3_aa: CASSGGLSGTSGSSSYEQYF

v_call: TRBV19
j_call: TRBJ2-1
cdr3_aa: CASSIMAIEGGYNEQFF

v_call: TRBV12-3/TRBV12-4
j_call: TRBJ1-4
cdr3_aa: CASSFARGYEKLFF

v_call: TRBV7-8
j_call: TRBJ1-1
cdr3_aa: CASSLPPGQATTEAFF

v_call: TRBV29-1
j_call: TRBJ2-7
cdr3_aa: CSVEAMGPDYEQYF

v_call: TRBV29-1
j_call: TRBJ1-2
cdr3_aa: CSVEDPREGNYGYTF

v_call: TRBV9
j_call: TRBJ2-7
cdr3_aa: CASSSLSEPYEQYF

v_call: TRBV5-1
j_call: TRBJ2-1
cdr3_aa: CASSLAGGPEFF

v_call: TRBV7-6
j_call: TRBJ2-3
cdr3_aa: CASSSRLTSGRPLSTDTQYF

v_call: TRBV15
j_call: TRBJ2-1
cdr3_aa: CATSTQGVSYNEQFF

v_call: TRBV20-1
j_call: TRBJ2-7
cdr3_aa: CSAEGLPSEQYF

v_call: TRBV7-2
j_call: TRBJ2-1
cdr3_aa: CACAVSSYNEQFF

v_call: TRBV7-3
j_call: TRBJ1-1
cdr3_aa: CASSSGQGAGEAFF

v_call: TRBV24-1
j_call: TRBJ2-1
cdr3_aa: CATSVSGAAEQFF

v_call: TRBV10-3
j_call: TRBJ2-1
cdr3_aa: CAISEDPVFPYNEQFF

v_call: TRBV6-2/TRBV6-3
j_call: TRBJ2-7
cdr3_aa: CASSYGGNYEQYF

v_call: TRBV5-1
j_call: TRBJ2-1
cdr3_aa: CASSLEDNAYNEQFF

v_call: TRBV5-6
j_call: TRBJ2-6
cdr3_aa: CASSLGTSGGANGANVLTF